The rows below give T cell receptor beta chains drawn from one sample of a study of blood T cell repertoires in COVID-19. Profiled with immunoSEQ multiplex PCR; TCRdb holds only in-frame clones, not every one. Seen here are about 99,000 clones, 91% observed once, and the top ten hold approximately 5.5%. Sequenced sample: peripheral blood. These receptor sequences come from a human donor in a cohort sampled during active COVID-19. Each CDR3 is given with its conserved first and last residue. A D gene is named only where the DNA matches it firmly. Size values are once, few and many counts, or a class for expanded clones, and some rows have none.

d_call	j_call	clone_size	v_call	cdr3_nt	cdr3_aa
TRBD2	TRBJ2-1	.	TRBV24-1	TGTGCCACCAGTCTCACCGGGGGGGCGAAAAATGAGCAGTTCTTC	CATSLTGGAKNEQFF
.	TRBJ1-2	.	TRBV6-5	TGTGCCAGCAGTTACTCCGAGAGAGGAGGCTACACCTTC	CASSYSERGGYTF
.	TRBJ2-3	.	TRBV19	TGTGCCAGTATGGGGGCCACAGATACGCAGTATTTT	CASMGATDTQYF
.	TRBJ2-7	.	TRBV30	TGTGCCTGGAGTGTAGGGGGAGGGATCGAGCAGTACTTC	CAWSVGGGIEQYF
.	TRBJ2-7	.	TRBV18	TGTGCCAGCTCATGGGCAGGGGGGACCTACGAGCAGTACTTC	CASSWAGGTYEQYF
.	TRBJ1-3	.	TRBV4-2	TGTGCCAGCAGCCAAGGAGTACAGGGCTCTGGAAACACCATATATTTT	CASSQGVQGSGNTIYF
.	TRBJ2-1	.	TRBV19	TGTGCCAGTAGTCCCATCCTCCACAGGGGGGGGTACAATGAGCAGTTCTTC	CASSPILHRGGYNEQFF
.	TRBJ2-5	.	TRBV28	TGTGCCAGCAGTTTGGGCGTGGCAGGGGATTTAGAGACCCAGTACTTC	CASSLGVAGDLETQYF
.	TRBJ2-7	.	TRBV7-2	TGTGCCAGCAGTTACCCGGGACTCCCTGGGGACGAGCAGTACTTC	CASSYPGLPGDEQYF
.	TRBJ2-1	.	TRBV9	TGTGCCAGCAGCGTAGTCCACACCCACAATGAGCAGTTCTTC	CASSVVHTHNEQFF
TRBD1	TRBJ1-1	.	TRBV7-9	TGTGCCAGCAGCCCCGACAGGGGGCTAAATACTGAAGCTTTCTTT	CASSPDRGLNTEAFF
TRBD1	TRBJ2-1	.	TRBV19	TGTGCCAGTAACTCATGGACAGGACCCTACAATGAGCAGTTCTTC	CASNSWTGPYNEQFF
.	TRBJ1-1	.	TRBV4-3	TGCGCCAGCAGCCAAGATTATTTAGTGGACACTGAAGCTTTCTTT	CASSQDYLVDTEAFF
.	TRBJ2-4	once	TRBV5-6	TGTGCCAGCAGCCGAGGGTTCGGGGACATTCAGTACTTC	CASSRGFGDIQYF
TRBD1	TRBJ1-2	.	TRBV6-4	TGTGCCAGCAGTCCACAAGGGAACGCAGGGGGGTATGGCTACACCTTC	CASSPQGNAGGYGYTF
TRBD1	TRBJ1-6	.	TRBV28	TGTGCCAGCAGTCGCGACAGGGTCGTCTCACCCCTCCACTTT	CASSRDRVVSPLHF
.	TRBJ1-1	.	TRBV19	TGTGCCAGCAGTATAGGATGGAAGGGGATCTTT	CASSIGWKGIF
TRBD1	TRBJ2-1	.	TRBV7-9	TGTGCCAGCAGCTTACGACAGGGAAGAACTCACAATGAGCAGTTCTTC	CASSLRQGRTHNEQFF
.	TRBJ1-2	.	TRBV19	TGTGCCAGTAGTACAGGACTGTCCTATGGCTACACCTTC	CASSTGLSYGYTF
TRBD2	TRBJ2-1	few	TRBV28	TGTGCCAGCAGTTGGGGGACTAGCGGGAGTATAGAGCAGTTCTTC	CASSWGTSGSIEQFF
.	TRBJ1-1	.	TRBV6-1	TGTGCCAGCAGTGAGGGGCGTGGGGGAGGGGCAAGAAACACTGAAGCTTTCTTT	CASSEGRGGGARNTEAFF
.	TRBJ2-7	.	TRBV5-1	TGCGCCAGCAGCTTAGAGACAGGTGACTCCTACGAGCAGTACTTC	CASSLETGDSYEQYF
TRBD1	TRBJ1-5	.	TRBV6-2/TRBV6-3	TGTGCCAGCAGTTTAGGACAGGGGGATCGTCAGCCCCAGCATTTT	CASSLGQGDRQPQHF
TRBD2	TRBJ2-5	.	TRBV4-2	TGTGCCAGCAGCGCAGATCACACTAGCGGTGGGGGGCAGACCCAGTACTTC	CASSADHTSGGGQTQYF
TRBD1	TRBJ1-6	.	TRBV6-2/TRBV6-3	TGTGCCAGCAGTTACATCGGACAGGAGACTTCACCCCTCCACTTT	CASSYIGQETSPLHF
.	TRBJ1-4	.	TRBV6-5	TGTGCCAGCAGTTCCAACACTAGACCCTATGAAAAACTGTTTTTT	CASSSNTRPYEKLFF
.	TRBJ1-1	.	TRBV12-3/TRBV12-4	TGTGCCGCGTCGGGGTACGGCACTGAAGCTTTCTTT	CAASGYGTEAFF
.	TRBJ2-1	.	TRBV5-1	TGCGCCAGCAGCTTCCAGGGTAGGAATGAGCAGTTCTTC	CASSFQGRNEQFF
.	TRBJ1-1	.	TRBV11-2	TGTGCCAGCAGCTTAGGCCGGAGTGGGGAGGACACTGAAGCTTTCTTT	CASSLGRSGEDTEAFF
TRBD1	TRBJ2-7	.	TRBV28	TGTGCCAGTACAGGGGGCGCCAATTTAGCAGACGAGCAGTACTTC	CASTGGANLADEQYF
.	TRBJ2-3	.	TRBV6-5	TGTGCCAGCAGTTACCGGGGTCATGGCACAGATACGCAGTATTTT	CASSYRGHGTDTQYF
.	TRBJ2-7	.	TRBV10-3	TGTGCCAGTGGACGGGAGAGCTCCTACGAGCAGTACTTC	CASGRESSYEQYF
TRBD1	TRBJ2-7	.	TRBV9	TGTGCCAGCAGCACCTACGGACAGGGATCTTTGTCCTACGAGCAGTACTTC	CASSTYGQGSLSYEQYF
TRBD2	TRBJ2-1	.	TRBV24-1	TGTGCCACCAGTGCCTCCCGGACTAGCGGGGGCAGCTCCTACAATGAGCAGTTCTTC	CATSASRTSGGSSYNEQFF
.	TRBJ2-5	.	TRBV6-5	TGTGCCAGCAAAAGCGCGGAAGAGACCCAGTACTTC	CASKSAEETQYF
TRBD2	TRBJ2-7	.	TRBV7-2	TGTGCCAACAGCTTAGGCCCTAGCGGGGGGCCTTCCTACGAGCAGTACTTC	CANSLGPSGGPSYEQYF
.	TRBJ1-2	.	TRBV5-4	TGTGCCAGCAGCTTCAGGGACTATGGCTACACCTTC	CASSFRDYGYTF
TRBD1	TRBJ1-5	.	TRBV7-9	TGTGCCAGCAGCTCGCACCGAGGGGGCGAAGGTCAGCCCCAGCATTTT	CASSSHRGGEGQPQHF
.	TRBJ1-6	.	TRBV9	TGTGCCAGCAGCGTAGTGCCGGCGGGACCCTATTCACCCCTCCACTTT	CASSVVPAGPYSPLHF
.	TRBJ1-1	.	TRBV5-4	TGTGCCAGCAGCTTGAGGGAGGGAGCCCCTGAAGCTTTCTTT	CASSLREGAPEAFF
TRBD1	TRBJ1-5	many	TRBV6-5	TGTGCCAGCAGCTCCGGACAGGGTTTTCAGCCCCAGCATTTT	CASSSGQGFQPQHF
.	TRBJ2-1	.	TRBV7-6	TGTGCCAGCAGCCACGGGACTGACGCTTACAATGAGCAGTTCTTC	CASSHGTDAYNEQFF
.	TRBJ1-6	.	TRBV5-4	TGTGCCAGCAGCTTGGCCACTTGGTCACCCCTCCACTTT	CASSLATWSPLHF
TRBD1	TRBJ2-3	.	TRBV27	TGTGCCAGCGTTGACAGGGGCACAGATACGCAGTATTTT	CASVDRGTDTQYF
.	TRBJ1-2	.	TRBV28	TGTGCCAGCAGTTCCTCAGGCTGGGATGGCTACACCTTC	CASSSSGWDGYTF
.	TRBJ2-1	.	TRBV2	TGTGCCAGCGCTCGAAGCGAGGGCATCTACAATGAGCAGTTCTTC	CASARSEGIYNEQFF